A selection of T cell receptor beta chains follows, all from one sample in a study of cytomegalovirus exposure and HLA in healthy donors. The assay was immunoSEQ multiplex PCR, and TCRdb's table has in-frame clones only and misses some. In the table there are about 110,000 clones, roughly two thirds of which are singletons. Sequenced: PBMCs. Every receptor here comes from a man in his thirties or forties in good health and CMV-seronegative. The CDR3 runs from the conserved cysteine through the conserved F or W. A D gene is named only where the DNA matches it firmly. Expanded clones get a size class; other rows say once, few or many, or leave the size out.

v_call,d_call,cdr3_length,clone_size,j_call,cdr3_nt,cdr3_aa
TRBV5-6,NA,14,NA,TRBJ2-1,TGTGCCAGCACCCGGTCGAGCTCCTACAATGAGCAGTTCTTC,CASTRSSSYNEQFF
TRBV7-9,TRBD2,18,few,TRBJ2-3,TGTGCCAGCAGCCAAGGACTAGCGGGAGGGCCATCGACAGATACGCAGTATTTT,CASSQGLAGGPSTDTQYF
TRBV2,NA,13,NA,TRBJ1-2,TGTGCCAGCATTGAACAGGTTGACTATGGCTACACCTTC,CASIEQVDYGYTF
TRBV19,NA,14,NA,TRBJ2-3,TGTGCCAGTAGTATAACCGGACGGGGAGATACGCAGTATTTT,CASSITGRGDTQYF
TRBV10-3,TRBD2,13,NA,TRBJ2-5,TGTGCCATCAGTTTCGGGGGGCAAGAGACCCAGTACTTC,CAISFGGQETQYF
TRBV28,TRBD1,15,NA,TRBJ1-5,TGTGCCAGCAGTCCAACGACAGGGGGCGCTAGGCCCCAGCATTTT,CASSPTTGGARPQHF
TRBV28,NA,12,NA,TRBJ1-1,TGTGCCAGCAATTGGCAGAACACTGAAGCTTTCTTT,CASNWQNTEAFF
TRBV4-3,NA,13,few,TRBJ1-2,TGCGCCAGCAGCCAAGAGCCCGGGTATGGCTACACCTTC,CASSQEPGYGYTF
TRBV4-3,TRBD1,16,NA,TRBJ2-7,TGCGCCAGCAGCCAAGACGGGACAGGCACGAGCTACGAGCAGTACTTC,CASSQDGTGTSYEQYF
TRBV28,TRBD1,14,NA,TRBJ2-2,TGTGCCAGCAGGGGGGACAGAAGGACCGGGGAGCTGTTTTTT,CASRGDRRTGELFF
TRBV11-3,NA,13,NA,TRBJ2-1,TGTGCCAGCAGCCATGGCCCATACAATGAGCAGTTCTTC,CASSHGPYNEQFF
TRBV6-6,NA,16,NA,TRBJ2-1,TGTGCCAGCAGTTACCCCCACGGCGGGAAAAGCAATGAGCAGTTCTTC,CASSYPHGGKSNEQFF
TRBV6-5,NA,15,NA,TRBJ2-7,TGTGCCAGCAGAGCCCTGGACAGCCGAACCTACGAGCAGTACTTC,CASRALDSRTYEQYF
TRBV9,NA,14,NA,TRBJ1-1,TGTGCCAGCAGCGTGGTGGGACAGAACACTGAAGCTTTCTTT,CASSVVGQNTEAFF
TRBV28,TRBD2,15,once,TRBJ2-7,TGTGCCAGCAGTTTCTTCCTAGCGGGAGGGAAAGAGCAGTACTTC,CASSFFLAGGKEQYF
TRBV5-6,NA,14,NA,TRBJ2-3,TGTGCCAGCAGCCTATTTGATAGACAGGTTGCGCAGTATTTT,CASSLFDRQVAQYF
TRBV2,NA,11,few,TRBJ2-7,TGTGCCAGCAGTTCCGAGTGGGAGCAGTACTTC,CASSSEWEQYF
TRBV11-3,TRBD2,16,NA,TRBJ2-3,TGTGCCAGCAGCTCGGGACTAGCGGGGTTGATAGATACGCAGTATTTT,CASSSGLAGLIDTQYF
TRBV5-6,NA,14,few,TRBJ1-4,TGTGCCAGCAGCCATAGACAGTTAGGTGAAAAACTGTTTTTT,CASSHRQLGEKLFF
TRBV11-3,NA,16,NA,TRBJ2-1,TGTGCCAGCAGCTTAGAGGTGCGGGCTACCTACAATGAGCAGTTCTTC,CASSLEVRATYNEQFF
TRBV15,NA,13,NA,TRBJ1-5,TGTGCCACCAGCAGAGTAGGCAATCAGCCCCAGCATTTT,CATSRVGNQPQHF
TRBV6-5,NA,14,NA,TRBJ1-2,TGTGCCAGCAGTTACTCGGCGACGGGCTATGGCTACACCTTC,CASSYSATGYGYTF
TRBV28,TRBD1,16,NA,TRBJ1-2,TGTGCCATCCACAGGGATCGGACAGGGGTGGGCTATGGCTACACCTTC,CAIHRDRTGVGYGYTF
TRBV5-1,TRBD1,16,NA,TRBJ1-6,TGCGCCAGCAGCTTGGCCGCAGGGGGCATGAATTCACCCCTCCACTTT,CASSLAAGGMNSPLHF
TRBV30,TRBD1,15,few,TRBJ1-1,TGTGCCTGGACGCCCCGAGGGGGCGGTGACACTGAAGCTTTCTTT,CAWTPRGGGDTEAFF
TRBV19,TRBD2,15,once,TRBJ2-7,TGTGCCAGTAGTATAGGACTAGCGGGAGCGGAGGAGCAGTACTTC,CASSIGLAGAEEQYF
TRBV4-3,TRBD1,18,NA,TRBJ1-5,TGCGCCAGCAGCCAAGTGGCAACCGGGACAGGGCTCAATCAGCCCCAGCATTTT,CASSQVATGTGLNQPQHF
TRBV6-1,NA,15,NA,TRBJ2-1,TGTGCCAGCAGTGAAAGGAGGTTCGGTGACAATGAGCAGTTCTTC,CASSERRFGDNEQFF